The source of this T cell receptor beta chain is a study of blood T cell repertoires in COVID-19. At the level of the study: Acute and convalescent COVID-19 samples came from the United States, Italy and Spain. The cDNA or gDNA used as material had been derived from T cells, B-cell-depleted T cells, or PBMCs.

How the authors handled the data: Researchers report that nucleated cell counts were estimated from reference gene primer amplification. Only in-frame clones appear in the TCRdb table, and some are missing; sequencing was by immunoSEQ multiplex PCR. V and J calls and clone size are copied from that table; D and trimming were computed from the DNA. Here the sample spans about 240,000 clones, about 87% being singletons. The CDR3 contains 14 residues. Germline-derived CDR1 and CDR2 are WNHNN and SYGVQD (reference sequence). V lost 6 bases to trimming and J lost 6 bases, with 14 bases between them. This clonotype originated in a woman aged 70-85 years with active or convalescent COVID-19. Sequenced material: peripheral blood. This rearrangement joins TRBV10-1 to TRBJ2-2, with D maybe TRBD1 (5 bases). CDR3 nucleotides: TGCGCCAGCAGCGAGAAGACAGCTTCCGGGGAGCTGTTTTTT. Its protein product is CASSEKTASGELFF.